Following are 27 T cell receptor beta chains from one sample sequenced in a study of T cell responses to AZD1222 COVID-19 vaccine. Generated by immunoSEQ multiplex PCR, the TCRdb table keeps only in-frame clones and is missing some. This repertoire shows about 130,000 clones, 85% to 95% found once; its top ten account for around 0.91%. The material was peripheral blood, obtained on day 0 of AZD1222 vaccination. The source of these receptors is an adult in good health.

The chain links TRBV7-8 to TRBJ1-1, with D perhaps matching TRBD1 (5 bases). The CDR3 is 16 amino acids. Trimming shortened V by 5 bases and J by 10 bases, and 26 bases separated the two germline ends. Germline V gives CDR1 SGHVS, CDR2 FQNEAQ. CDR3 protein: CASSTATGYTLNGAFF. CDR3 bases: TGTGCCAGCAGCACAGCTACAGGTTATACTTTGAACGGAGCTTTCTTT.

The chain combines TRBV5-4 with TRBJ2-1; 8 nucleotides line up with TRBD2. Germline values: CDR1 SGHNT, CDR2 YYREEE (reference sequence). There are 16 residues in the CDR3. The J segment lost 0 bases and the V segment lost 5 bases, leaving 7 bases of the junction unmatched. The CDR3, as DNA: TGTGCCAGCAGGCAAGCGGGGGCCAGCTCCTACAATGAGCAGTTCTTC. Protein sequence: CASRQAGASSYNEQFF. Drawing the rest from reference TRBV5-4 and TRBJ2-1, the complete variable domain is ETGVTQSPTHLIKTRGQQVTLRCSSQSGHNTVSWYQQALGQGPQFIFQYYREEENGRGNFPPRFSGLQFPNYSSELNVNALELDDSALYLCASRQAGASSYNEQFFGPGTRLTVL.

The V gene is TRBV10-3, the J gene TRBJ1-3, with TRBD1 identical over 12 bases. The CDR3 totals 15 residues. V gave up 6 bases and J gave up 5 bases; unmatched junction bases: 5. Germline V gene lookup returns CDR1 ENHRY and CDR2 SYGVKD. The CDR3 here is CAIRGDRGLRNTIYF. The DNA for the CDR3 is TGTGCCATCAGGGGGGACAGGGGGCTTCGAAACACCATATATTTT.

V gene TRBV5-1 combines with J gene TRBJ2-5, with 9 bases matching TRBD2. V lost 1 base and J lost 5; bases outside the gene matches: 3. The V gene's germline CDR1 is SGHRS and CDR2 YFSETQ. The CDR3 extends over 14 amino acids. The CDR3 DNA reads TGCGCCAGCAGCTTGTCTACTAGCGGGGAGACCCAGTACTTC. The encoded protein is CASSLSTSGETQYF.

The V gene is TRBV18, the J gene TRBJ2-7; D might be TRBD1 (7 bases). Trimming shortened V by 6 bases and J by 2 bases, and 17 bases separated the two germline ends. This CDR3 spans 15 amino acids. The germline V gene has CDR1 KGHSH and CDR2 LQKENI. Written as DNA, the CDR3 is TGTGCCAGCTCCCGTGGAGGGACAGCGACCTACGAGCAGTACTTC. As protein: CASSRGGTATYEQYF.

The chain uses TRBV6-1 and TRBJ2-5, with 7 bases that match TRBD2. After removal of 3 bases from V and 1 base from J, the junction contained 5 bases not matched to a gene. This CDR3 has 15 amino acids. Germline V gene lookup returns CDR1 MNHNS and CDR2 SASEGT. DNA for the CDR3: TGTGCCAGCAGTGACCCAGCGGGGCCCCAAGAGACCCAGTACTTC. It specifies CASSDPAGPQETQYF.

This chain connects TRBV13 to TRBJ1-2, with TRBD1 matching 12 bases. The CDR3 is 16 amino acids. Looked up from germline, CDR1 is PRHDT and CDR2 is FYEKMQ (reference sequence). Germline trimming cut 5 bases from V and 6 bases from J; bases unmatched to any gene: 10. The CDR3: CASSPARGQGADGYTF. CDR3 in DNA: TGTGCCAGCAGCCCAGCGAGGGGACAGGGGGCTGATGGCTACACCTTC. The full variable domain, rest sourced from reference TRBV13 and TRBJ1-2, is AAGVIQSPRHLIKEKRETATLKCYPIPRHDTVYWYQQGPGQDPQFLISFYEKMQSDKGSIPDRFSAQQFSDYHSELNMSSLELGDSALYFCASSPARGQGADGYTFGSGTRLTVV.

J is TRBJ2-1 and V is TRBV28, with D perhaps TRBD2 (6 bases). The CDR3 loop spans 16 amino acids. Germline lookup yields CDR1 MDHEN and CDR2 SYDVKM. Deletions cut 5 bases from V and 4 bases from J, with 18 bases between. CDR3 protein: CASSLPGLPLYNEQFF. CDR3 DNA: TGTGCCAGCAGTCTACCGGGACTGCCACTTTACAATGAGCAGTTCTTC.

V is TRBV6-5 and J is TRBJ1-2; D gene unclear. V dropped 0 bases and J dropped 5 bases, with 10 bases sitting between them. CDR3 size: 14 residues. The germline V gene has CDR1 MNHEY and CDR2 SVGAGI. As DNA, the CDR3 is TGTGCCAGCAGTTACTCGAAGGAGGCTTATGGCTACACCTTC. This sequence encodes CASSYSKEAYGYTF.

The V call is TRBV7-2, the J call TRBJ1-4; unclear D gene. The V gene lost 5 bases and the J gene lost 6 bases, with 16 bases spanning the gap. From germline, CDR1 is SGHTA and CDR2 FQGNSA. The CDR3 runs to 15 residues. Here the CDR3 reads CASSLRARPDEKLFF. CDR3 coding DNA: TGTGCCAGCAGCCTTAGAGCCAGGCCAGATGAAAAACTGTTTTTT.

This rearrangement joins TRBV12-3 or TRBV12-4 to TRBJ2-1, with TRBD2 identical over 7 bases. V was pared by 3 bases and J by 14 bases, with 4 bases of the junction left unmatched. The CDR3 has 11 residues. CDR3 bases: TGTGCCAGCAGTTTTGGGGGGGTCAAGTTCTTC. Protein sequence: CASSFGGVKFF.

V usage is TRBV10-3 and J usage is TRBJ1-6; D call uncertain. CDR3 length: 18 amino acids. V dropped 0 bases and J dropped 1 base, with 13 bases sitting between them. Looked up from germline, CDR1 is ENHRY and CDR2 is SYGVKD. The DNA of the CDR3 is TGTGCCATCAGTGAGTCGGCCTTTACTAGATCCTATAATTCACCCCTCCACTTT. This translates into CAISESAFTRSYNSPLHF.

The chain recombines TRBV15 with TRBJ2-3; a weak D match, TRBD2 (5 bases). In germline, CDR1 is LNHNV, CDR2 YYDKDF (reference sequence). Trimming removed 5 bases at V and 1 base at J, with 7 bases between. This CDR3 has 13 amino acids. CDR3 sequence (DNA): TGTGCCACCAGCCTTAGCGGCACAGATACGCAGTATTTT. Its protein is CATSLSGTDTQYF.

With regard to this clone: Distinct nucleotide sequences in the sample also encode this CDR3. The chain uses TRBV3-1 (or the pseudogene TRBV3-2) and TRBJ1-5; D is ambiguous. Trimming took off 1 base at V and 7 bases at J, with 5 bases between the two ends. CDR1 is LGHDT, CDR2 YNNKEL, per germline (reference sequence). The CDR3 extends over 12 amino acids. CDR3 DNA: TGTGCCAGCAGCCAAGCGCAACAGCCCCAGCATTTT. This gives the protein CASSQAQQPQHF.

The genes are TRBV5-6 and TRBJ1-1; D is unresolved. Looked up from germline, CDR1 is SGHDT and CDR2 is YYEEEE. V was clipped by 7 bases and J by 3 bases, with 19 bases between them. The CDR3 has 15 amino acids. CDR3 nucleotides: TGTGCCAGCCCCCCCCCAACGAAAAGTGACACTGAAGCTTTCTTT. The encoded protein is CASPPPTKSDTEAFF.

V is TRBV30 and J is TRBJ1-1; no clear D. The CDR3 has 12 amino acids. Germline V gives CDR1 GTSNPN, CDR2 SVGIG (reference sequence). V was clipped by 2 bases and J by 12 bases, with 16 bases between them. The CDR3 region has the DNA TGTGCCTGGAGTTTTGGGAACCTCGCCACTTTCTTT. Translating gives CAWSFGNLATFF. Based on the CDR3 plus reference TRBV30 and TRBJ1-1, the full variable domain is SQTIHQWPATLVQPVGSPLSLECTVEGTSNPNLYWYRQAAGRGLQLLFYSVGIGQISSEVPQNLSASRPQDRQFILSSKKLLLSDSGFYLCAWSFGNLATFFGQGTRLTVV.

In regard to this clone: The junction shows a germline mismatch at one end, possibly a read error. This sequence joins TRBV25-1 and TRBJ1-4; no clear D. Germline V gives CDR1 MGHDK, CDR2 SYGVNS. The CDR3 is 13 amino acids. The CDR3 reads CASRTHFTGPPIF. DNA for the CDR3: TGTGCCAGCAGGACACATTTCACGGGCCCCCCGATTTTT.

The chain's CDR3 is CASSQSALPGTGQIGGANVLTF. CDR3 bases: TGCGCCAGCAGTCAATCGGCCCTCCCAGGGACAGGGCAGATTGGGGGGGCCAACGTCCTGACTTTC. This chain links TRBV23-1 with TRBJ2-6; TRBD1 aligns across 9 bases. TRBV23-1 is an ORF; its function is uncertain. There are 22 residues in the CDR3. J was trimmed by 4 bases and V by 0 bases; bases with no gene match: 19.

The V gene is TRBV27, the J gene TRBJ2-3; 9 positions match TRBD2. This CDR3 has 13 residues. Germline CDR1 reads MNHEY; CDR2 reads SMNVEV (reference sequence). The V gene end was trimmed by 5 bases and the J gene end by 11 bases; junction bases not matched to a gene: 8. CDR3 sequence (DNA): TGTGCCAGCAGTGCGGGGGGGCCGGGTTTGCAGTATTTT. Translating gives CASSAGGPGLQYF.

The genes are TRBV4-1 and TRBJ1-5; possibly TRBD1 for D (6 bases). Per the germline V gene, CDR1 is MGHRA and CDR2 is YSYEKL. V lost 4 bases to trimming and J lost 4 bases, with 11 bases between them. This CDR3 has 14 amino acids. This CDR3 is CASSPNDRNQPQHF. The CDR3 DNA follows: TGCGCCAGCAGCCCTAATGACAGGAATCAGCCCCAGCATTTT.

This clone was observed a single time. CDR3 DNA: TGTGCCAGCAGCTTGGCTAAACCCCTTTGGACAGGTTTAGCTGAAGCTTTCTTT. Its protein product is CASSLAKPLWTGLAEAFF. This chain uses TRBV5-6 with TRBJ1-1, with 7 bases lining up with TRBD1. V gave up 0 bases and J gave up 6 bases; unmatched junction bases: 17. CDR1 and CDR2 from the germline V gene are SGHDT and YYEEEE. This CDR3 has 18 residues.

Here the CDR3 reads CASSTGPGGEAFF. CDR3 sequence (DNA): TGTGCCAGCAGTACCGGGCCCGGAGGAGAAGCTTTCTTT. The chain links TRBV12-3 or TRBV12-4 to TRBJ1-1; no reliable D call. The length of the CDR3 is 13 residues. V shed 5 bases and J shed 8 bases, with 15 bases lying between them.

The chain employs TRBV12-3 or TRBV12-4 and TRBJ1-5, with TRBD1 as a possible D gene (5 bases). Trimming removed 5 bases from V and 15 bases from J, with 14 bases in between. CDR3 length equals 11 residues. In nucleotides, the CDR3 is TGTGCCAGCAGTCCGGGACCCGGACGGCATTTT. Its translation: CASSPGPGRHF.

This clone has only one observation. CDR3 residues: CASSQASGESYEQYF. DNA of the CDR3: TGTGCCAGCAGCCAAGCCTCCGGGGAATCCTACGAGCAGTACTTC. J is TRBJ2-7 and V is TRBV14; perhaps TRBD2 as D (5 bases). Germline assignment: CDR1 SGHDN and CDR2 FVKESK. Trimming took off 1 base at V and 1 base at J, with 11 bases between the two ends. The CDR3 runs to 15 residues.

The CDR3 coding sequence is TGTGCCTATTCCTCCGACAGGGATGATGGCTACACCTTC. This translates into CAYSSDRDDGYTF. The chain carries TRBV30 and TRBJ1-2, with 7 nucleotides matching TRBD1. CDR1 is GTSNPN, CDR2 SVGIG, per germline (reference sequence). With V trimmed by 7 bases and J by 6 bases, 11 bases remained unmatched. There are 13 residues in the CDR3.

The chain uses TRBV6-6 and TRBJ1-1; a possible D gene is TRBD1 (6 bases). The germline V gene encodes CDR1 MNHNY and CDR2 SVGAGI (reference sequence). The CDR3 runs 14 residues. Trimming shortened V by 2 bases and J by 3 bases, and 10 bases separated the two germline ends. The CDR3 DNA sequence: TGTGCCAGCAGTTACGGGGGGGCGGACACTGAAGCTTTCTTT. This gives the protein CASSYGGADTEAFF.

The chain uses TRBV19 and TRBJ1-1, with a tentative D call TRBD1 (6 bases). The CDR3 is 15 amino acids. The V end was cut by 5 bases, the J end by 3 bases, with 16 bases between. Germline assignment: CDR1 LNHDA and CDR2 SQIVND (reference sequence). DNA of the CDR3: TGTGCCAGTAGTCCCCGGGGGGGGCGTCACACTGAAGCTTTCTTT. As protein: CASSPRGGRHTEAFF. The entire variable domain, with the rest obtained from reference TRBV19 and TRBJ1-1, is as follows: DGGITQSPKYLFRKEGQNVTLSCEQNLNHDAMYWYRQDPGQGLRLIYYSQIVNDFQKGDIAEGYSVSREKKESFPLTVTSAQKNPTAFYLCASSPRGGRHTEAFFGQGTRLTVV.